The rows below give T cell receptor beta chains drawn from one sample of a study of T cell changes during pregnancy in multiple sclerosis. Using immunoSEQ multiplex PCR, the repertoire was profiled, and TCRdb retains in-frame clones only, with some absent. This sample has approximately 100,000 clones; 91% occur once, and the top ten carry about 3.5%. The sequencing here drew on peripheral blood, taken after pregnancy. These TCRs come from a female donor with multiple sclerosis, enrolled in a pregnancy study. Both conserved end residues are part of each CDR3. A D gene is named only where the DNA matches it firmly. Clone size is stated in some rows and not others, as once, few, many or a class when expanded.

abundance	v_gene	d_gene	j_gene	CDR3nt	CDR3aa
once	TRBV19	.	TRBJ1-1	TGTGCCAGTAGTATCCGTCAGGGGGAAGCTTTCTTT	CASSIRQGEAFF
.	TRBV19	TRBD1	TRBJ1-4	TGTGCCAGTAGTCGGACAGGAGAAGGGTGGCTGTTTTTT	CASSRTGEGWLFF
.	TRBV10-3	.	TRBJ1-2	TGTGCCATCCGGGTCTCCTCACGGGACTATGGCTACACCTTC	CAIRVSSRDYGYTF
.	TRBV18	.	TRBJ1-5	TGTGCCAGCTCACCACCGGACGGTGGAGGGCCCCAGCATTTT	CASSPPDGGGPQHF
few	TRBV27	.	TRBJ2-7	TGTGCCAGCAGTTCCAGCTACGAGCAGTACTTC	CASSSSYEQYF
.	TRBV7-9	.	TRBJ1-2	TGTGCCAGCAGCTTAGCGCAGCAGGGGATATATGGCTACACCTTC	CASSLAQQGIYGYTF
.	TRBV11-2	.	TRBJ1-2	TGTGCCAGCACCCCAACGCCGTCGGGATATGGCTACACCTTC	CASTPTPSGYGYTF
.	TRBV2	.	TRBJ1-2	TGTGCCAGCAATTCCCTGACAGAGTATGGCTACACCTTC	CASNSLTEYGYTF
.	TRBV9	.	TRBJ1-2	TGTGCCAGCAGCGTAAGTGGGGGCGAAGGCTACACCTTC	CASSVSGGEGYTF
.	TRBV6-6	.	TRBJ2-3	TGTGCCAGCAGTTACTCGAGGGCTAGCACAGATACGCAGTATTTT	CASSYSRASTDTQYF
.	TRBV6-5	TRBD2	TRBJ2-3	TGTGCCAGCAGCCCCGGGGGAGGGACAGATACGCAGTATTTT	CASSPGGGTDTQYF
.	TRBV5-1	TRBD1	TRBJ2-7	TGCGCCAGCAGCGATGGGACAGGGGGCTGGTACGAGCAGTACTTC	CASSDGTGGWYEQYF
.	TRBV25-1	TRBD1	TRBJ1-5	TGTGCCAGCAGTAGCGGACAGGTGGTAGGGCCCCAGCATTTT	CASSSGQVVGPQHF
.	TRBV11-2	.	TRBJ1-6	TGTGCCAGCAGTCTTCAAGAGGTTTCACCCCTCCACTTT	CASSLQEVSPLHF
once	TRBV27	TRBD1	TRBJ2-7	TGTGCCAGCAGAAACCCGGGACAGGGCTACGAGCAGTACTTC	CASRNPGQGYEQYF
.	TRBV5-1	TRBD1	TRBJ1-5	TGCGCCAGCAGCTTGGAAGGGGGCGTAGTCCAGCCCCAGCATTTT	CASSLEGGVVQPQHF
.	TRBV6-6	TRBD1	TRBJ2-7	TGTGCCAGCTCCGGGACAGCCTACGAGCAGTACTTC	CASSGTAYEQYF
.	TRBV4-1	.	TRBJ1-4	TGCGCCAGCAGCCAACTACCAACTAATGAAAAACTGTTTTTT	CASSQLPTNEKLFF
.	TRBV5-4	TRBD2	TRBJ2-1	TGTGCCAGCAGCAGGAAGACTAGCGGGGGGTCGTACAATGAGCAGTTCTTC	CASSRKTSGGSYNEQFF
.	TRBV10-3	TRBD1	TRBJ2-7	TGTGCCATCAGTGAGCCGGGACAGGGGCTCAACGAGCAGTACTTC	CAISEPGQGLNEQYF
.	TRBV2	.	TRBJ1-3	TGTGCCAGCACCACTAATCCGATTACGAAGCGTCAAGGAAACACCATATATTTT	CASTTNPITKRQGNTIYF
.	TRBV6-5	.	TRBJ1-6	TGTGCCAGCAGTTACGGGCCCCGGGGTTCACCCCTCCACTTT	CASSYGPRGSPLHF
.	TRBV7-3	.	TRBJ2-2	TGTGCCAGCAGCTTAAGCGATAGTCTTTACACCGGGGAGCTGTTTTTT	CASSLSDSLYTGELFF
.	TRBV23-1	.	TRBJ1-5	TGCGCCAGCAGTCTCAACAGGGAGAAGCCCCAGCATTTT	CASSLNREKPQHF
.	TRBV5-6	.	TRBJ1-1	TGTGCCAGCAGTCCAGGGTGGGGGAACACTGAAGCTTTCTTT	CASSPGWGNTEAFF
.	TRBV7-9	TRBD1	TRBJ1-1	TGTGCCAGCAGCCCCGGACAGGGGAACACTGAAGCTTTCTTT	CASSPGQGNTEAFF
.	TRBV2	.	TRBJ1-1	TGTGCCAGCAGTGTAGACAGAGGAGACACTGAAGCTTTCTTT	CASSVDRGDTEAFF
.	TRBV19	.	TRBJ1-2	TGTGCCAGTAGTATATTAGGGGAAGGCTATGGCTACACCTTC	CASSILGEGYGYTF
.	TRBV10-3	.	TRBJ1-1	TGTGCCATCAGCCCCCAGGCAGCAGGGGAAGCTTTCTTT	CAISPQAAGEAFF
.	TRBV2	.	TRBJ2-7	TGTGCCAGCAGTGAAGCGGGATGGCAGGGGAACGAGCAGTACTTC	CASSEAGWQGNEQYF
.	TRBV11-2	.	TRBJ1-1	TGTGCCAGCAGCTTACCCCGGGGTGAAGCTTTCTTT	CASSLPRGEAFF
.	TRBV2	TRBD1	TRBJ1-2	TGTGCCAGCAGGGCTCGACAGGGAGTTGGTTACACCTTC	CASRARQGVGYTF
.	TRBV27	.	TRBJ1-1	TGTGCCAGCAGTTTTAGTGGTGAAGCTTTCTTT	CASSFSGEAFF
.	TRBV13	.	TRBJ1-2	TGTGCCAGCAGCTTATGGCCCCCCGGGGGGGATGGCTACACCTTC	CASSLWPPGGDGYTF
.	TRBV19	.	TRBJ2-1	TGTGCCAGTAGCTCAGGGTACAATGAGCAGTTCTTC	CASSSGYNEQFF
.	TRBV19	TRBD2	TRBJ2-1	TGTGCCAGTAGTCGTTTTAGACTAGCGGGGACTGATGAGCAGTTCTTC	CASSRFRLAGTDEQFF
.	TRBV2	TRBD1	TRBJ1-2	TGTGCCAGCACCGGACAGGGGGAGTGGGGCAACTATGGCTACACCTTC	CASTGQGEWGNYGYTF
.	TRBV5-4	TRBD2	TRBJ2-7	TGTGCCAGCAGCTTCGGGACTAACACCTACGAGCAGTACTTC	CASSFGTNTYEQYF
.	TRBV27	.	TRBJ1-1	TGTGCCAGCGTCCTAGGAAAAGAAGCTTTCTTT	CASVLGKEAFF
.	TRBV7-2	.	TRBJ1-1	TGTGCCAGCAGCCATGACAGTAACGCTGAAGCTTTCTTT	CASSHDSNAEAFF
few	TRBV5-4	TRBD1	TRBJ1-2	TGTGCCAGCAGCTTGGGAACAACAGGGGTAAACTATGGCTACACCTTC	CASSLGTTGVNYGYTF
.	TRBV6-5	.	TRBJ2-7	TGTGCCAGCAGTCAACCGGGATTGGACTACGAGCAGTACTTC	CASSQPGLDYEQYF
.	TRBV4-1	TRBD1	TRBJ1-6	TGCGCCAGCAGCCAAGATCAGGGACAGGGACGGATTTCACCCCTCCACTTT	CASSQDQGQGRISPLHF
.	TRBV7-3	.	TRBJ1-6	TGTGCCAGCAGCCCGGGGAGTAATTCACCCCTCCACTTT	CASSPGSNSPLHF
.	TRBV7-8	.	TRBJ2-5	TGTGCCAGCAGCTTAGTGGGGGCGATCCTAGAAGAGACCCAGTACTTC	CASSLVGAILEETQYF
few	TRBV7-9	.	TRBJ2-2	TGTGCCAGCCTCACAGTGAACACCGGGGAGCTGTTTTTT	CASLTVNTGELFF